The rows below give T cell receptor beta chains drawn from one sample of a study of siplizumab effects on memory and regulatory T cells. Profiling relied on immunoSEQ multiplex PCR, and the TCRdb table lists in-frame clones only, not all of them. The data contain 100,000 to 120,000 clones, about nine tenths of them singletons. Material: CD4+ T cells sorted from blood. The receptors derive from a human donor in good health. Each CDR3 is given with its conserved first and last residue. The D gene is left open where the match is weak. Expanded clones are given a class, and other clones once, few, many or no size at all.

cdr3_nt,cdr3_aa,v_call,j_call,d_call,clone_size
TGTGCCAGCAGTTTAGGACAGCGGGGATTAAGCTCCTACGAGCAGTACTTC,CASSLGQRGLSSYEQYF,TRBV28,TRBJ2-7,NA,NA
TGTGCCAGCAGCCCTGACAGGGGGAGAATAACTGAAGCTTTCTTT,CASSPDRGRITEAFF,TRBV7-3,TRBJ1-1,TRBD1,NA
TGTGCCAGTAACTCGCAGGTTGGCTACACCTTC,CASNSQVGYTF,TRBV19,TRBJ1-2,NA,few
TGTGCCAGCAGAGGGGGGGCCCAGTACTTC,CASRGGAQYF,TRBV6-5,TRBJ2-5,NA,NA
TGTGCCAGTAGTATAACATACCAGAACACTGAAGCTTTCTTT,CASSITYQNTEAFF,TRBV19,TRBJ1-1,NA,NA
TGCGCCAGTAGAATACAGGGGGGATACAATGAGCAGTTCTTC,CASRIQGGYNEQFF,TRBV5-1,TRBJ2-1,TRBD1,NA
TGTGCCAGTAGTATAGACGGGACCTCAAATCAGCCCCAGCATTTT,CASSIDGTSNQPQHF,TRBV19,TRBJ1-5,NA,NA
TGTGCCAGCAGCCAAGATGAGGGCAGGGGACTCTATGGCTACACCTTC,CASSQDEGRGLYGYTF,TRBV4-2,TRBJ1-2,NA,NA
TGTGCCAGCAGTTACTCCGCGTCCATGAACACTGAAGCTTTCTTT,CASSYSASMNTEAFF,TRBV6-5,TRBJ1-1,NA,NA
TGTGCCAGTCACAGGGACAGCTCCTACAATGAGCAGTTCTTC,CASHRDSSYNEQFF,TRBV11-1,TRBJ2-1,TRBD1,NA
TGTGCCAGCAGCTTTACCAGGGGATTGACTGAAGCTTTCTTT,CASSFTRGLTEAFF,TRBV11-1,TRBJ1-1,NA,NA
TGTGCCAGCTCACCAAGGACAGGGGAAGAGACCCAGTACTTC,CASSPRTGEETQYF,TRBV18,TRBJ2-5,TRBD1,NA
TGTGCCAGTAGTACGTCGGAGAGGGCACCGTTTGGATACACCTTC,CASSTSERAPFGYTF,TRBV19,TRBJ1-2,NA,NA
TGTGCCAGTAGGGCAACAGGGCCTAGCACAGATACGCAGTATTTT,CASRATGPSTDTQYF,TRBV19,TRBJ2-3,NA,NA
TGCGCCAGCAGCTTGGGAGAAGGGGCCTTCACCGGGGAGCTGTTTTTT,CASSLGEGAFTGELFF,TRBV5-1,TRBJ2-2,NA,NA
TGTGCCAGCAGTCCGGCTAACCGGCAAGAGACCCAGTACTTC,CASSPANRQETQYF,TRBV27,TRBJ2-5,NA,NA
TGTGCCAGCAGTTACTCATTGAACACCGGGGAGCTGTTTTTT,CASSYSLNTGELFF,TRBV6-5,TRBJ2-2,NA,NA
TGTGCCAGCAGCAACATGGGAGCGGTCAACACCGGGGAGCTGTTTTTT,CASSNMGAVNTGELFF,TRBV7-2,TRBJ2-2,NA,once
TGCGCCAGCAACCGGGGGACAGGGACGAGAGGCTACACCTTC,CASNRGTGTRGYTF,TRBV5-1,TRBJ1-2,TRBD1,NA
TGCGCCAGCAGCCCCGGGGGGCGGCCCTCTAACTATGGCTACACCTTC,CASSPGGRPSNYGYTF,TRBV5-1,TRBJ1-2,NA,NA
TGTGCCAGCAGCGAAAGGGTAGCGGGGTTTCGGTTCTTC,CASSERVAGFRFF,TRBV6-1,TRBJ2-1,TRBD2,NA
TGTGCCAGCAGCACACGGCGGGTTCTGTACTTC,CASSTRRVLYF,TRBV6-5,TRBJ2-5,NA,NA
TGTGCCAGCAGCTTTCCCGGACTAGCGGGAGAGGAGTACTTC,CASSFPGLAGEEYF,TRBV11-2,TRBJ2-5,TRBD2,NA
TGTGCCAGCTCACCAAAGGGAGGGGGCGCCGCCGGGGAGCTGTTTTTT,CASSPKGGGAAGELFF,TRBV18,TRBJ2-2,NA,NA
TGTGCCGGACATTGGCGGTCGGGGGTCGGCGAGCAGTACTTC,CAGHWRSGVGEQYF,TRBV21-1,TRBJ2-7,NA,NA
TGCAGCGTTGGTAGAAACACTGAAGCTTTCTTT,CSVGRNTEAFF,TRBV29-1,TRBJ1-1,NA,NA
TGTGCCAGCAGCTTAAATTGGGCTAGGGGCACCGGGGAGCTGTTTTTT,CASSLNWARGTGELFF,TRBV7-3,TRBJ2-2,NA,NA
TGTGCCGTCGTGGGGACCGGGGAGCTGTTTTTT,CAVVGTGELFF,TRBV6-1,TRBJ2-2,NA,NA
TGTGCCAGCAGTAGGATTAGCGGCTCCTACAATGAGCAGTTCTTC,CASSRISGSYNEQFF,TRBV6-6,TRBJ2-1,NA,NA
TGTGCCGGCAGTTTTATTGTCAATGAGCAGTTCTTC,CAGSFIVNEQFF,TRBV2,TRBJ2-1,NA,NA
TGTGCCAGCAGCTTAGGAAGTAGCGGGAGGGCCGAAGAGACCCAGTACTTC,CASSLGSSGRAEETQYF,TRBV7-9,TRBJ2-5,TRBD2,NA
TGTGCCAGCAGCTTGGCCTGGGTATCCAATCAGCCCCAGCATTTT,CASSLAWVSNQPQHF,TRBV5-8,TRBJ1-5,NA,NA
TGTGCCAGCAGCCCACACCAGGGAAGCAATCAGCCCCAGCATTTT,CASSPHQGSNQPQHF,TRBV7-2,TRBJ1-5,NA,NA
TGTGCCAGCTCACCCCGGTATCCCGGGACAGGAGCCGGGGAGCTGTTTTTT,CASSPRYPGTGAGELFF,TRBV18,TRBJ2-2,TRBD1,NA
TGTGCCAGCTCACCGGTAGCCTACGAGCAGTACTTC,CASSPVAYEQYF,TRBV18,TRBJ2-7,NA,NA
TGCGCCAGCGGGGAGGGTTTTGGCTACACCTTC,CASGEGFGYTF,TRBV5-1,TRBJ1-2,NA,once
TGTGCCAGCAGCTTAGGTCCCCCAGGGATGTCCACAGATACGCAGTATTTT,CASSLGPPGMSTDTQYF,TRBV7-9,TRBJ2-3,NA,NA
TGTGCCAGCAGTACTACAGGAATGTACTCCTACAATGAGCAGTTCTTC,CASSTTGMYSYNEQFF,TRBV27,TRBJ2-1,NA,NA
TGTGCCAGCAGCCTGAAGAGCACAGATACGCAGTATTTT,CASSLKSTDTQYF,TRBV6-1,TRBJ2-3,NA,NA
TGCGCCAGCAGCCAAGAATTGACAGGGGAGAACTATGGCTACACCTTC,CASSQELTGENYGYTF,TRBV4-1,TRBJ1-2,TRBD1,NA
TGTGCCAGCTCACCCCTCGGGACGGGAAATGAAAAACTGTTTTTT,CASSPLGTGNEKLFF,TRBV18,TRBJ1-4,NA,NA
TGTGCCAGCTCACCACCCGGGAGCAGCAGCAATCAGCCCCAGCATTTT,CASSPPGSSSNQPQHF,TRBV18,TRBJ1-5,NA,NA
TGTGCCAGCAGCTTAAATGGGAACACTGAAGCTTTCTTT,CASSLNGNTEAFF,TRBV13,TRBJ1-1,NA,many
TGTGCCAGCAGCGGACCCTTGGGGGCTAACTATGGCTACACCTTC,CASSGPLGANYGYTF,TRBV9,TRBJ1-2,NA,NA
TGTGCCAGTAGCCGGGACAGGGTAGGCTACGAGCAGTACTTC,CASSRDRVGYEQYF,TRBV19,TRBJ2-7,TRBD1,NA
TGTGCCAGCAGTGTCCACAATGAGCAGTTCTTC,CASSVHNEQFF,TRBV27,TRBJ2-1,NA,NA
TGTGCCAGTATCGTGGACAACCCGAACACTGAAGCTTTCTTT,CASIVDNPNTEAFF,TRBV19,TRBJ1-1,NA,few
TGTGCCACCGGGCGTGACAACAATCAGCCCCAGCATTTT,CATGRDNNQPQHF,TRBV6-5,TRBJ1-5,NA,NA
TGTGCCAGCTCACCACTCCCCAGCGGGGGGTCCTCCTACGAGCAGTACTTC,CASSPLPSGGSSYEQYF,TRBV18,TRBJ2-7,TRBD2,NA
TGTGCCAGCAGCTTTGCGGGAGTAGGGGAGCAGTACTTC,CASSFAGVGEQYF,TRBV7-8,TRBJ2-7,TRBD2,NA
TGTGCCAGCAGCTTGGGTGGGAGTTTAGCCAAAAACATTCAGTACTTC,CASSLGGSLAKNIQYF,TRBV5-4,TRBJ2-4,NA,NA
TGTGCCAGCAGTCAGGGACTAGCGGGATACACAGATACGCAGTATTTT,CASSQGLAGYTDTQYF,TRBV7-3,TRBJ2-3,TRBD2,NA
TGTGCCAGCAGCCGGCGGGACGGACGGGCACAGTTCTTC,CASSRRDGRAQFF,TRBV11-2,TRBJ2-1,NA,NA
TGTGCCAGTAGTATAGTAGACCAGGGGTTACACACTGAAGCTTTCTTT,CASSIVDQGLHTEAFF,TRBV19,TRBJ1-1,NA,NA
TGCGCCAGCAGCCAAGCGTACACTGAAGCTTTCTTT,CASSQAYTEAFF,TRBV4-1,TRBJ1-1,NA,few
TGTGCCAGCTCACCGGACAACACCTACGAGCAGTACTTC,CASSPDNTYEQYF,TRBV18,TRBJ2-7,NA,once
TGTGCCAGCAGCCACGGGGGATATGGCTACACCTTC,CASSHGGYGYTF,TRBV7-8,TRBJ1-2,NA,NA
TGTGCCAGCAGAGCCAATGAGCTGAACACTGAAGCTTTCTTT,CASRANELNTEAFF,TRBV7-8,TRBJ1-1,NA,NA
TGTGCCAGCAGCTTAGTGCAGGGGGCATGGGAGACCCAGTACTTC,CASSLVQGAWETQYF,TRBV11-2,TRBJ2-5,TRBD1,NA
TGCAGTGCTAGTAAAGCTCAGCAGTACTTC,CSASKAQQYF,TRBV20-1,TRBJ2-7,NA,NA